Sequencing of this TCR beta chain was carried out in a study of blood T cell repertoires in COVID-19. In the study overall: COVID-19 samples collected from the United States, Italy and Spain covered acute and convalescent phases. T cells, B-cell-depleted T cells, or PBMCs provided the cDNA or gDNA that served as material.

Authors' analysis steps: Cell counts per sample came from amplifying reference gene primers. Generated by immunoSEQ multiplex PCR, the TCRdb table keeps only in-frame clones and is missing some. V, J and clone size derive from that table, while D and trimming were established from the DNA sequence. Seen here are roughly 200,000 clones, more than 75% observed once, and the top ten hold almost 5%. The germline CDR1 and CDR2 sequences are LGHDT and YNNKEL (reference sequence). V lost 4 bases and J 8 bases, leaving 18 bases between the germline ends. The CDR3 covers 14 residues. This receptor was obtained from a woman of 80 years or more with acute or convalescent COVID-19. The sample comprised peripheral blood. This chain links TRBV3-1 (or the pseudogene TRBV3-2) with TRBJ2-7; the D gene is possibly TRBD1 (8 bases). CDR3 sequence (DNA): TGTGCCAGCAGCCGAACAGGGGGGGTTACGAAGCAGTACTTC. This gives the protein CASSRTGGVTKQYF.